This paragraph reports one T cell receptor (beta chain). Its matching antigen is unknown. The assay was immunoSEQ multiplex PCR, and TCRdb's table has in-frame clones only and misses some. The sample records around 45,000 clones, about 82% being singletons. Per germline, CDR1 SGHNT and CDR2 YYREEE (reference sequence). V was trimmed by 4 bases and J by 4 bases, leaving 14 bases between them. The CDR3 spans 14 residues. These data originate in a study of radiation and T cells in renal cell carcinoma. Documented time point: blood 4 weeks post-SBRT, at nephrectomy. The treatment denotes: 15 Gy SBRT to primary tumor, nephrectomy 4 weeks later. Clear cell pathology was present in this patient's renal cell carcinoma. Study-wide results and caveats: Top tumor clonotypes rose in blood 2 weeks post-radiation, then contracted.

This receptor was obtained from a woman aged 65 to 85 with renal cell carcinoma. The chain is built from TRBV5-4 and TRBJ1-2; D is uncertain. This specimen consisted of blood, obtained from a patient whose treatment included radiotherapy and nephrectomy. Here the CDR3 reads CASSRETGAYGYTF. The CDR3 nucleotides read TGTGCCAGCAGCCGGGAAACGGGAGCCTATGGCTACACCTTC.